The sequence of this T cell receptor beta chain was determined in a study of cytomegalovirus exposure and HLA in healthy donors. Study results and caveats: Cytomegalovirus-associated status was assigned to about 160 TCR beta chains.

PCR employed 60 Vbeta and 13 Jbeta primers. The protocol was immunoSEQ multiplex PCR, while the TCRdb copy is restricted to in-frame clones and leaves out a portion. The sample has about 170,000 clones; about 62% are singletons. As concerns this clone: Antigen unknown.

V was shortened by 2 bases and J by 2 bases, with 3 bases between the two germline ends. This CDR3 is built from 12 residues. Germline loops: CDR1 MNHEY, CDR2 SVGAGI. This clonotype originated in a man aged 35 to 55 in good health and CMV-seronegative. This chain joins TRBV6-5 and TRBJ1-2; D ambiguous. The sample consisted of PBMCs. This chain's CDR3 is CASSYGNYGYTF. CDR3 coding DNA: TGTGCCAGCAGTTACGGCAACTATGGCTACACCTTC.